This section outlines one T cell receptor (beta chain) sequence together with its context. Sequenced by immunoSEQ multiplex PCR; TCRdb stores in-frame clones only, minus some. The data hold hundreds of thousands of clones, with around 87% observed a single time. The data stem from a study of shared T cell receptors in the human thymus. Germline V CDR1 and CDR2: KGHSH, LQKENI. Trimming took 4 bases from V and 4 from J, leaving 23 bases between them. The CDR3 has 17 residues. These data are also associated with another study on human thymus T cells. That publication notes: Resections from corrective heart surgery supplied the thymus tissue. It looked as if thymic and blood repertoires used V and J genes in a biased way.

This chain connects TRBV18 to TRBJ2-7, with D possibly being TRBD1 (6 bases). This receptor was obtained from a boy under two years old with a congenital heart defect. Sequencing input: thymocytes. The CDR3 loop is CASSRRDHHRDIYEQYF. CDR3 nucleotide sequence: TGTGCCAGCTCACGGCGCGATCATCACCGGGACATATACGAGCAGTACTTC.